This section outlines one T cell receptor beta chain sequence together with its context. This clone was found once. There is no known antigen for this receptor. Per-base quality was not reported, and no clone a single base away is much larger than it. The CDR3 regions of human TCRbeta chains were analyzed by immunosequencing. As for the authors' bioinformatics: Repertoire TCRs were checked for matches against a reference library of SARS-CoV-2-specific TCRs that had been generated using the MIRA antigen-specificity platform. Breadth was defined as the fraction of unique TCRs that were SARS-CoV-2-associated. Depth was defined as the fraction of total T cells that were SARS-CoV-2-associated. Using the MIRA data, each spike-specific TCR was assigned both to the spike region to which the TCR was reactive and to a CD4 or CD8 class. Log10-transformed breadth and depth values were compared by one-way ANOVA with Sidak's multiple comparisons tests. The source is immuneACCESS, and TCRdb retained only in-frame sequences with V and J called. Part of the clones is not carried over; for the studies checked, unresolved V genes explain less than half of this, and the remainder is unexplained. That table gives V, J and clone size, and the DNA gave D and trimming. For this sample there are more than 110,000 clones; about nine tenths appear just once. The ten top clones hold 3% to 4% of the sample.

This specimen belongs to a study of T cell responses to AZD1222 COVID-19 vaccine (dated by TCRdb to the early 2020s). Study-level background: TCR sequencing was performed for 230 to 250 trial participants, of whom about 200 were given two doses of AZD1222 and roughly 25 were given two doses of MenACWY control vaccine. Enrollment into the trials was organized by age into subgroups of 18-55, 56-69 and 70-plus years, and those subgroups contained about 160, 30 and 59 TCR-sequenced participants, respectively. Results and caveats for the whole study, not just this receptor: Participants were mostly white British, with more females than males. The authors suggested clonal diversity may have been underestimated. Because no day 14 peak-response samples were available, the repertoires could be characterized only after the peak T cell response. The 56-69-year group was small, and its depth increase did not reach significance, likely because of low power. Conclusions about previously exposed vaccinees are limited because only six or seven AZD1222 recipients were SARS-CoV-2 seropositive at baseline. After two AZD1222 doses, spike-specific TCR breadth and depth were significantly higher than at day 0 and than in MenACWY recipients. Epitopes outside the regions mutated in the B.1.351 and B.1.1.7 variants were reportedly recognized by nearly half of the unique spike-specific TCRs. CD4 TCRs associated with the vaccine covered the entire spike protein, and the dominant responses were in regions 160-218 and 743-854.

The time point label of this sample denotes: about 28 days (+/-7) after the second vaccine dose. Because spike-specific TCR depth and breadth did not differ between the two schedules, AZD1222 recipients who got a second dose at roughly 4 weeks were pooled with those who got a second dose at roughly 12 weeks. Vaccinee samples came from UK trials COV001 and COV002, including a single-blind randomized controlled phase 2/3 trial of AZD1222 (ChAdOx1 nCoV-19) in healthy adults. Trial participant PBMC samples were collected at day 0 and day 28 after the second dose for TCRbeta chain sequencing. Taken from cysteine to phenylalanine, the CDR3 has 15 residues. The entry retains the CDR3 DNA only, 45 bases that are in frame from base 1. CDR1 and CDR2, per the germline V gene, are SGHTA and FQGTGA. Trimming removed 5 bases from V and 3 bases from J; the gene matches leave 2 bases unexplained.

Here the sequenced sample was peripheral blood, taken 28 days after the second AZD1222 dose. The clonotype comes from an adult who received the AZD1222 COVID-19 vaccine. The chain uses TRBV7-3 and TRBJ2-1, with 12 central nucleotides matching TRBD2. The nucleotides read TGTGCCAGCAGCCCTAGCGGGAGGGTCTACAATGAGCAGTTCTTC. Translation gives CASSPSGRVYNEQFF.